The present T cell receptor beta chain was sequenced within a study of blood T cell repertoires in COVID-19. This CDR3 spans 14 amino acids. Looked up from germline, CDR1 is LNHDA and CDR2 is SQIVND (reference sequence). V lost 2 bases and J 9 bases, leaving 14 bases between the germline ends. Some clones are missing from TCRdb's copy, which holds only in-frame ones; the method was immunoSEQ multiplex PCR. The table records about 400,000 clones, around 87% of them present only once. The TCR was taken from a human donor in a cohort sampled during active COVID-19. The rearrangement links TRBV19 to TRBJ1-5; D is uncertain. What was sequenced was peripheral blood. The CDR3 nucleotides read TGTGCCAGTAGTATAAGGGAGCGTAGAGGGCCCCAGCATTTT. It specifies CASSIRERRGPQHF.